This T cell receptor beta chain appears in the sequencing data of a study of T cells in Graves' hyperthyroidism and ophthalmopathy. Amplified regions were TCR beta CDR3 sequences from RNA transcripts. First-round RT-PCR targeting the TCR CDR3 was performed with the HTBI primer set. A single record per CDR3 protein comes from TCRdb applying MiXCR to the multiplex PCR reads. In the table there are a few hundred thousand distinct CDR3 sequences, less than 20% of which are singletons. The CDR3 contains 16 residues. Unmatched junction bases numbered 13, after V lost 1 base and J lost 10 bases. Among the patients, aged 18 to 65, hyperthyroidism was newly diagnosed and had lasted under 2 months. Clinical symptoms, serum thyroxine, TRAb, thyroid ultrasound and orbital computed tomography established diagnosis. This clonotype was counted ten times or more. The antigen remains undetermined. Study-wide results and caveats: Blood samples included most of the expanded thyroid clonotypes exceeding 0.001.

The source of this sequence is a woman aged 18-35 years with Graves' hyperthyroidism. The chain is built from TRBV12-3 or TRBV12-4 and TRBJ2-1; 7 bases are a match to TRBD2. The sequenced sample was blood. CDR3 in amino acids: CASSLGSGEGLREQFF. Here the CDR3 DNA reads TGTGCCAGCAGTTTAGGGAGCGGGGAGGGTCTGAGGGAGCAGTTCTTC.